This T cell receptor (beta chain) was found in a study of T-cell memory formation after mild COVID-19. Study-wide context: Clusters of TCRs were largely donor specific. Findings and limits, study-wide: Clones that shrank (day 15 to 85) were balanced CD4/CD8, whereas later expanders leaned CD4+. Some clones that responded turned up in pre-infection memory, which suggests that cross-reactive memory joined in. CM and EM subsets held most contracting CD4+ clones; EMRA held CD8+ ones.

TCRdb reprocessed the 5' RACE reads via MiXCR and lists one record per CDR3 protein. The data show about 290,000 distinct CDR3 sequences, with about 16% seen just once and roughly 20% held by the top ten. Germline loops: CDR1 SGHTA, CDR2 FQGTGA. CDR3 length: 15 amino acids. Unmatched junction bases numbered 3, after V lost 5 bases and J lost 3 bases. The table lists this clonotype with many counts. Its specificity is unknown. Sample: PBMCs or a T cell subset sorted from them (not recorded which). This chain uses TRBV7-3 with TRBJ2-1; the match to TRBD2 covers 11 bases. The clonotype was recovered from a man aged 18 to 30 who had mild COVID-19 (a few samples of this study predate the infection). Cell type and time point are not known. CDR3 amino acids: CASSGSGGGYNEQFF. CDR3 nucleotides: TGTGCCAGCAGCGGTAGCGGGGGGGGCTACAATGAGCAGTTCTTC.